This paragraph covers one T cell receptor beta chain sequence. V was pared by 6 bases and J by 6 bases, with 14 bases between. The CDR3 covers 14 residues. From germline, CDR1 is MGHRA and CDR2 YSYEKL. Clones were sequenced by immunoSEQ multiplex PCR, and TCRdb holds only the in-frame ones, with some missing. The sample yields around 68,000 clones, approximately 78% seen once. The sample belongs to a study of blood T cell repertoires in COVID-19. This chain links TRBV4-1 with TRBJ2-2; tentatively, D is TRBD1 (5 bases). The TCR originated in a human donor in a cohort sampled during active COVID-19. Sequencing was performed on peripheral blood. This CDR3 is CASSPQTGPGELFF. The CDR3 nucleotides read TGCGCCAGCAGTCCGCAAACAGGACCCGGGGAGCTGTTTTTT.